This T cell receptor beta chain was sequenced for a study of beta chain features in type 1 diabetes. The study, taken as a whole, reports: TCRB CDR3s were moderately but significantly shorter in Type 1 diabetes patients in all four CD4+ subsets. Insertion counts at VDJ junctions were lower in type 1 diabetes patients, who also showed more deletions there.

Concerning this clone itself: The antigen is unknown.

Expressed TCRB transcripts were sequenced, since all the RNA that had been isolated was reverse transcribed. Produced via immunoSEQ multiplex PCR; TCRdb's table is partial and in-frame only. The sample carries roughly 400,000 clones, around 14% recorded once. Deletions cut 5 bases from V and 1 base from J, with 6 bases between. Germline CDR1 reads SGHTA; CDR2 reads FQGNSA. The CDR3 covers 13 residues. Based on CD45RO/CCR7/CD25/CD127/CD95/CD27, CD4+ regulatory, stem cell-like memory, naive and central memory cells were sorted. What was sequenced was naive CD4+ T cells from blood. The chain uses TRBV7-2 and TRBJ2-4; D uncertain. The TCR sequence derives from a young man in good health. In DNA, the CDR3 is TGTGCCAGCAGCCCTCGCGCCAAAAACATTCAGTACTTC. Its protein is CASSPRAKNIQYF.